These T cell receptor beta chains were read from a single sample in a study of graft-versus-host responses after intestinal transplantation. Some clones are missing from TCRdb's copy, which holds only in-frame ones; the method was immunoSEQ multiplex PCR. The sample holds 35,000 to 45,000 clones, over 85% seen once. The sample here was PBMCs, taken roughly 270 days after transplant. These receptor sequences come from a human patient who received an intestinal transplant, so some T cells may come from the graft donor. Both conserved end residues are part of each CDR3. Each record gives: clone size, CDR3 length, V gene, J gene, D gene, CDR3 protein, CDR3 DNA. D genes are given only for firm matches. Expanded clones get a size class; other rows say once, few or many, or leave the size out.

>once|14|TRBV7-2|TRBJ1-5|NA
CASSRDPGNQPQHF
TGTGCCAGCAGCCGGGACCCCGGAAATCAGCCCCAGCATTTT
>NA|15|TRBV6-1|TRBJ2-5|NA
CASSEALGSQETQYF
TGTGCCAGCAGTGAGGCGCTTGGATCCCAAGAGACCCAGTACTTC
>NA|13|TRBV6-5|TRBJ1-1|NA
CASSYRRDTEAFF
TGTGCCAGCAGTTACCGTCGGGACACTGAAGCTTTCTTT
>once|15|TRBV7-2|TRBJ1-3|NA
CASSLMGGSGNTIYF
TGTGCCAGCAGCTTAATGGGGGGCTCTGGAAACACCATATATTTT
>NA|14|TRBV5-1|TRBJ2-5|NA
CASRDFGVLETQYF
TGCGCCAGCAGGGATTTCGGTGTCTTGGAGACCCAGTACTTC
>NA|16|TRBV4-1|TRBJ2-5|TRBD1
CASSQHRDRGLETQYF
TGCGCCAGCAGCCAGCACCGGGACAGGGGGCTTGAGACCCAGTACTTC
>NA|14|TRBV25-1|TRBJ1-2|NA
CASSEPDVYYGYTF
TGTGCCAGCAGTGAGCCGGACGTATACTATGGCTACACCTTC
>NA|11|TRBV29-1|TRBJ2-2|NA
CSALGSGELFF
TGCAGCGCCCTAGGGTCCGGGGAGCTGTTTTTT
>NA|15|TRBV7-9|TRBJ2-7|TRBD2
CASSAGGTSFYEQYF
TGTGCCAGCAGCGCAGGGGGGACTAGCTTTTACGAGCAGTACTTC
>NA|15|TRBV14|TRBJ2-1|NA
CASSRGLSSYNEQFF
TGTGCCAGCTCAAGGGGCTTAAGCTCCTACAATGAGCAGTTCTTC
>NA|14|TRBV5-1|TRBJ2-3|NA
CASSWDWDWDTQYF
TGCGCCAGCAGCTGGGACTGGGATTGGGATACGCAGTATTTT
>NA|17|TRBV4-1|TRBJ1-6|NA
CASSLGVGESARSPLHF
TGCGCCAGCAGCTTAGGGGTGGGGGAGTCCGCCAGGTCACCCCTCCACTTT
>NA|16|TRBV7-9|TRBJ2-7|TRBD2
CASSLTGTTIRLEQYF
TGTGCCAGCAGCCTAACCGGGACTACAATCCGGCTCGAGCAGTACTTC
>NA|15|TRBV7-9|TRBJ1-2|NA
CASSLTITLFYGYTF
TGTGCCAGCAGCCTAACTATAACGTTATTCTATGGCTACACCTTC
>NA|16|TRBV5-1|TRBJ2-1|NA
CASSLAVGASGDEQFF
TGCGCCAGCAGCTTGGCCGTGGGTGCATCAGGGGATGAGCAGTTCTTC
>NA|14|TRBV10-3|TRBJ2-2|TRBD1
CAIRGQGNTGELFF
TGTGCCATCAGAGGACAGGGGAACACCGGGGAGCTGTTTTTT
>NA|16|TRBV9|TRBJ2-3|NA
CASSVGDPKSTDTQYF
TGTGCCAGCAGCGTAGGGGATCCGAAGAGCACAGATACGCAGTATTTT
>NA|15|TRBV19|TRBJ2-1|NA
CASSPPSRGWNEQFF
TGTGCCAGTAGTCCCCCTTCGAGGGGGTGGAATGAGCAGTTCTTC
>NA|14|TRBV9|TRBJ2-5|NA
CASSVTGDRETQYF
TGTGCCAGCAGCGTAACCGGGGATCGAGAGACCCAGTACTTC
>once|12|TRBV5-6|TRBJ1-2|NA
CASSLVSYGYTF
TGTGCCAGCAGCTTGGTTAGCTATGGCTACACCTTC
>few|13|TRBV5-4|TRBJ1-3|NA
CASSLEGGNTIYF
TGTGCCAGCAGCTTGGAAGGCGGAAACACCATATATTTT
>NA|12|TRBV5-1|TRBJ1-1|NA
CASSLGRGEAFF
TGCGCCAGCAGCTTGGGAAGGGGCGAAGCTTTCTTT
>once|13|TRBV5-1|TRBJ1-3|NA
CASSSNPGNTIYF
TGCGCCAGCAGCTCCAATCCTGGAAACACCATATATTTT
>NA|13|TRBV30|TRBJ2-7|NA
CAWTIGGHGEQYF
TGTGCCTGGACTATCGGGGGGCATGGCGAGCAGTACTTC
>NA|13|TRBV5-1|TRBJ1-1|NA
CASSLFFSTEAFF
TGCGCCAGCAGCTTGTTCTTCAGCACTGAAGCTTTCTTT
>NA|19|TRBV7-2|TRBJ2-7|TRBD2
CASSLGGLAGGRNHYEQYF
TGTGCCAGCAGCTTAGGTGGACTAGCGGGGGGCCGAAACCACTACGAGCAGTACTTC
>NA|11|TRBV10-2|TRBJ2-2|NA
CASSGTGELFF
TGCGCCAGCAGCGGTACCGGGGAGCTGTTTTTT
>NA|17|TRBV7-6|TRBJ2-1|TRBD1
CASSSRQGSLLGNEQFF
TGTGCCAGCAGCTCCCGACAGGGTAGCCTACTAGGCAATGAGCAGTTCTTC
>NA|15|TRBV7-2|TRBJ2-5|NA
CASRIGGFRQETQYF
TGTGCCAGCAGGATCGGAGGATTTCGGCAAGAGACCCAGTACTTC
>once|17|TRBV5-1|TRBJ1-2|TRBD1
CATSLGGQGKYTYGYTF
TGCGCCACCAGCTTGGGGGGACAGGGGAAGTATACCTATGGCTACACCTTC
>NA|17|TRBV27|TRBJ2-3|NA
CASSSRDGLRGTDTQYF
TGTGCCAGCAGCTCCCGGGATGGGCTGCGGGGCACAGATACGCAGTATTTT
>NA|14|TRBV18|TRBJ1-4|NA
CASSRQATNEKLFF
TGTGCCAGCTCACGTCAAGCAACTAATGAAAAACTGTTTTTT
>NA|14|TRBV5-4|TRBJ2-7|TRBD1
CASSFRTGSSEQYF
TGTGCCAGCAGCTTTCGGACAGGGTCCTCCGAGCAGTACTTC
>NA|14|TRBV9|TRBJ1-3|NA
CASSPSGSGNTIYF
TGTGCCAGCAGCCCTAGCGGCTCTGGAAACACCATATATTTT
>NA|15|TRBV9|TRBJ2-1|NA
CASSVAPTSWNEQFF
TGTGCCAGCAGCGTAGCCCCGACTAGTTGGAATGAGCAGTTCTTC
>NA|15|TRBV9|TRBJ2-7|TRBD1
CASSPSGTGAYEQYF
TGTGCCAGCAGCCCGTCCGGGACAGGAGCCTACGAGCAGTACTTC
>NA|13|TRBV19|TRBJ2-7|NA
CASSDDGAYEQYF
TGTGCCAGTAGTGACGACGGAGCCTACGAGCAGTACTTC
>NA|16|TRBV11-3|TRBJ2-7|NA
CASSFTGTVSSYEQYF
TGTGCCAGCAGCTTCACCGGGACGGTAAGCTCCTACGAGCAGTACTTC
>NA|16|TRBV11-2|TRBJ2-3|TRBD2
CASSTLAGISTDTQYF
TGTGCCAGCAGCACCTTAGCGGGGATCAGCACAGATACGCAGTATTTT
>NA|13|TRBV27|TRBJ2-1|NA
CASRSFGADEQFF
TGTGCCAGCAGGTCGTTCGGGGCGGATGAGCAGTTCTTC
>once|14|TRBV6-4|TRBJ2-3|NA
CASSELGPPDTQYF
TGTGCCAGCAGTGAGTTGGGACCACCAGATACGCAGTATTTT
>NA|14|TRBV10-3|TRBJ2-1|TRBD1
CAIMRDRGFNEQFF
TGTGCCATCATGCGGGACAGGGGGTTCAATGAGCAGTTCTTC
>NA|15|TRBV2|TRBJ1-5|TRBD1
CASTGQASVNQPQHF
TGTGCCAGCACCGGACAGGCGTCGGTCAATCAGCCCCAGCATTTT
>NA|18|TRBV4-2|TRBJ2-1|NA
CASSQFPLGGSSYNEQFF
TGTGCCAGCAGCCAGTTCCCCCTCGGGGGTAGCTCCTACAATGAGCAGTTCTTC
>NA|17|TRBV7-8|TRBJ1-1|NA
CASSLVAGARMNTEAFF
TGTGCCAGCAGCTTAGTGGCTGGAGCAAGGATGAACACTGAAGCTTTCTTT
>once|15|TRBV6-5|TRBJ1-6|NA
CASSISGTRDSPLHF
TGTGCCAGCTCCATAAGTGGGACAAGAGATTCACCCCTCCACTTT